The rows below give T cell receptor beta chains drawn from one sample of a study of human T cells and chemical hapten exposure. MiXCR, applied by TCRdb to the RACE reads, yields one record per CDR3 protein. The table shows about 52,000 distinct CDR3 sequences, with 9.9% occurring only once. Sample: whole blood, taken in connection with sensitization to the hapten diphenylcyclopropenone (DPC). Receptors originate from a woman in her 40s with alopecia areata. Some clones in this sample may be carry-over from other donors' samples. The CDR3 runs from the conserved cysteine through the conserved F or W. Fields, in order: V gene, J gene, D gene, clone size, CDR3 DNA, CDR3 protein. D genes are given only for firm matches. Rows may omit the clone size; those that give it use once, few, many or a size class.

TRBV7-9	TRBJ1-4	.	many	TGTGCCAGCAGCTTGGAGGGGGGTCGTGAAAAACTGTTTTTT	CASSLEGGREKLFF
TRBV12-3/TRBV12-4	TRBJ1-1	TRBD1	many	TGTGCCAGCAGCGAGGCAGGGGGCGGCACTGAAGCTTTCTTT	CASSEAGGGTEAFF
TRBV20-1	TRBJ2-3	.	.	TGCAGTGCGAGCGTGGGGGCGGGAGATACGCAGTATTTT	CSASVGAGDTQYF
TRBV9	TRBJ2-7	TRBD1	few	TGTGCCAGCAGCATTACAGGGGAGACATACGAGCAGTACTTC	CASSITGETYEQYF
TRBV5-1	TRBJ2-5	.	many	TGCGCCAGCAGCTCCCTAACTGGCCCCCAAGAGACCCAGTACTTC	CASSSLTGPQETQYF
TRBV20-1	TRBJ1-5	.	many	TGCAGTGCTAGAGATGCACCGATGGGCCAGATTAGCAATCAGCCCCAGCATTTT	CSARDAPMGQISNQPQHF
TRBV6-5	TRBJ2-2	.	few	TGTGCCAGCAGTTACTACCAGGGGCGGGGGAAGACCGGGGAGCTGTTTTTT	CASSYYQGRGKTGELFF
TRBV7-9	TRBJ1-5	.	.	TGTGCCAGCAGCTTAGAGGGGGGACCAAATCAGCCCCAGCATTTT	CASSLEGGPNQPQHF
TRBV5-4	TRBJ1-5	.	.	TGTGCCAGCAGCTTACCGGGACCAAATCAGGCCCAGCATTTT	CASSLPGPNQAQHF
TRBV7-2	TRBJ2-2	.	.	TGTGCCAGCAGTCCAGACACCGGGGAGCTGTTTTTT	CASSPDTGELFF
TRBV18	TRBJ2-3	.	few	TGTGCCAGCTCACCACTTTCCGGACCTAGCACAGATACGCAGTATTTT	CASSPLSGPSTDTQYF
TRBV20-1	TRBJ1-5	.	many	TGCAGTGCTATACAGGGACCTTATCAGCCCCAGCATTTT	CSAIQGPYQPQHF
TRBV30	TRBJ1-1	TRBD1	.	TGTGCCTGGAGGGAGGGGGCCCTGAACACTGAAGCTTTCTTT	CAWREGALNTEAFF
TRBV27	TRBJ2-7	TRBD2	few	TGTGCCAGCAGTTTCCGGTGGACTAGCGGGGGAAGCTACGAGCAGTACTTC	CASSFRWTSGGSYEQYF
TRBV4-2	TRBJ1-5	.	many	TGTGCCAGCAGCCAAGTTACGGCAGGGGGCAATCAGCCCCAGCATTTT	CASSQVTAGGNQPQHF
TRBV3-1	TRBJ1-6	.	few	TGTGCCAGCAGCCAAGAGCACCGTAATTCACCCCTCCACTTT	CASSQEHRNSPLHF
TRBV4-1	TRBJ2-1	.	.	TGCGCCAGCAGCCCAGACAGAGCTTCCTCCTACAATGAGCAGTTCTTC	CASSPDRASSYNEQFF
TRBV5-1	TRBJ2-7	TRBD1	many	TGCGCCAGCAGCAGAATCCGGGACAGGGGTGAATACGAGCAGTACTTC	CASSRIRDRGEYEQYF
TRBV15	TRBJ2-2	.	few	TGTGCCACCAGCAAGGACGGACAAAACACCGGGGAGCTGTTTTTT	CATSKDGQNTGELFF
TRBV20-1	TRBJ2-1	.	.	TGCAGTGCCCTACGCAATGAGCAGTTCTTC	CSALRNEQFF
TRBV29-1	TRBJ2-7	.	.	TGCAGCGTTGAAGGCGGCCGGAACCACTACGAGCAGTACTTC	CSVEGGRNHYEQYF
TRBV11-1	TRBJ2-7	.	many	TGTGCCAGCAGCGGAGTGTTAAACACCTACGAGCAGTACTTC	CASSGVLNTYEQYF
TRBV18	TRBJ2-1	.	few	TGTGCCAGCTCACCATCTTTAGTAGACAATGAGCAGTTCTTC	CASSPSLVDNEQFF
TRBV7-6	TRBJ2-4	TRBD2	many	TGTGCCAGCAGCTTGATAGCGGGGACAGCCAAAAACATTCAGTACTTC	CASSLIAGTAKNIQYF
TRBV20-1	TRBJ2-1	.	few	TGCAGTGCTAGCGGGACAACGTTTGAGCAGTTCTTC	CSASGTTFEQFF
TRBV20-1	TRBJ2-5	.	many	TGCAGTGCTAGTTACGGACGGGAGACCCAGTACTTC	CSASYGRETQYF
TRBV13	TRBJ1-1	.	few	TGTGCCAGCAGCTCGAGATGGCAGATGAACACTGAAGCTTTCTTT	CASSSRWQMNTEAFF
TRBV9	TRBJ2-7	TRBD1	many	TGTGCCAGCAGCGTAGACGGGACAGCTGGCTACGAGCAGTACTTC	CASSVDGTAGYEQYF
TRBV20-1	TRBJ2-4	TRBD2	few	TGCAGTGCCTCGCGCGGGGGGGCCAAAAACATTCAGTACTTC	CSASRGGAKNIQYF
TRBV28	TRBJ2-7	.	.	TGTGCCAGCAGGGCCGAGCTGCGGGGCTACGAGCAGTACTTC	CASRAELRGYEQYF
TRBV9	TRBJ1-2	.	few	TGTGCCAGCAGCGTAAACACTAACTATGGCTACACCTTC	CASSVNTNYGYTF
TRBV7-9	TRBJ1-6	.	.	TGTGCCAGCAGCGCTCAGGGAGTAGGGTCACCCCTCCACTTT	CASSAQGVGSPLHF
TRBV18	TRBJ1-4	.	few	TGTGCCAGCTCGCATGGGGGTAACGCCGAAAAACTGTTTTTT	CASSHGGNAEKLFF
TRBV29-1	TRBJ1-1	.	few	TGCAGCGTTGGAGGGGGGACTGAAGCTTTCTTT	CSVGGGTEAFF
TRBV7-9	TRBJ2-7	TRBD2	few	TGTGCCAGCAGCTTTCAGACTAGCGGGGGTACCTACGAGCAGTACTTC	CASSFQTSGGTYEQYF
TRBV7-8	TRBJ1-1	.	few	TGTGCCAGCAGCCCACATGAGGGAGGGCGACTGAACACTGAAGCTTTCTTT	CASSPHEGGRLNTEAFF